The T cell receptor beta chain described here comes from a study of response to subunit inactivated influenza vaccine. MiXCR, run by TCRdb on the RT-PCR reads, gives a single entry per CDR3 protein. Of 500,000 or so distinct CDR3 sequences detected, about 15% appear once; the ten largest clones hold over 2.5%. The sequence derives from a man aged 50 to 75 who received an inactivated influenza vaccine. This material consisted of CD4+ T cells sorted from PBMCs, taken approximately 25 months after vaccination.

CDR3 region: CASRYSGRDNEQFF. The CDR3 region has the DNA TGTGCCAGCAGATATAGCGGGAGGGACAATGAGCAGTTCTTC. The chain is built from TRBV12-3 or TRBV12-4 and TRBJ2-1; 11 bases match TRBD2. Unmatched junction bases numbered 3, after V lost 6 bases and J lost 5 bases. The CDR3 has 14 amino acids.